The sequence of this T cell receptor (beta chain) was determined in a study of post-analysis software for immune sequencing data. Turning to the study itself: Recorded disease courses covered relapsing-remitting, secondary progressive and progressive-relapsing multiple sclerosis. Some patients had no subtype annotation.

Included in the TCR beta cDNA libraries were unique molecular identifiers. Yield was roughly 0.5 million cDNA molecules from roughly 1 to 10 million T cells. One entry per CDR3 protein, called by TCRdb with MiXCR from the PCR reads. The sample shows under 650,000 distinct CDR3 sequences, roughly 45% of them seen only once. V lost 4 bases to trimming and J lost 5 bases, with 6 bases between them. Germline loops: CDR1 SQVTM, CDR2 ANQGSEA. CDR3 length: 11 amino acids. A remark on this clonotype: What it binds is not known.

Findings and limits, study-wide: Controls had lower frequencies than patients of about 5 TRBV segments, which included TRBV5-6, TRBV5-1 and TRBV20-1. Pronounced co-clustering by F measure was evident among identically batched samples. Controls showed significantly higher normalized Chao1 diversity than did multiple sclerosis patients.

The source material was blood. The TCR was taken from a girl aged 10-17 years with multiple sclerosis. The chain employs TRBV29-1 and TRBJ2-4; D is unclear. The DNA of the CDR3 is TGCAGCGTTGGATACCAAAACATTCAGTACTTC. Protein sequence: CSVGYQNIQYF.